This T cell receptor beta chain was sequenced for a study of early T cells in non-severe SARS-CoV-2 infection. Across the whole study: Sequencing input comprised bulk RNA from unsorted whole blood; chain pairing was not available.

This clonotype has ten or more counts. The V and J ends lost 5 bases and 2 bases respectively, with 12 bases between them. Germline V gives CDR1 LGHDT, CDR2 YNNKEL (reference sequence). The CDR3 totals 14 residues. As part of library construction, unique molecular identifiers were attached to individual cDNA molecules. In TCRdb, the 5' RACE reads were re-called with MiXCR into one record per CDR3 protein. The sample includes around 20,000 distinct CDR3 sequences, about 4.4% of them seen just once. The chain employs TRBV3-1 and TRBJ1-2; the D gene is possibly TRBD1 (6 bases). Sequenced input: whole blood. This receptor was taken from an adult who was a healthcare worker with PCR-confirmed SARS-CoV-2 infection or an uninfected control (not recorded which). CDR3 sequence: CASSVSDRNYGYTF. CDR3 DNA sequence: TGTGCCAGCAGCGTATCGGACAGAAACTATGGCTACACCTTC.